This T cell receptor beta chain originates from a study of shared clonotypes between healthy human individuals. Overall study findings and caveats: What naive subsets generally showed was a larger estimated richness than memory subsets showed.

For this clone: Antigen specificity is unknown.

The CDR3 totals 15 residues. Per the germline V gene, CDR1 is SGHRS and CDR2 is YFSETQ. The J segment lost 0 bases and the V segment lost 5 bases, leaving 3 bases of the junction unmatched. Measured with immunoSEQ multiplex PCR; TCRdb has only the in-frame clones, and not every one. The sample holds 1,400,000 or so clones; 98% are singletons and the top ten take about 0.34%. The sequencing input was naive CD4+ T cells sorted from blood. Documented subset: CD45RA+ positively selected. This TCR came from a man aged 30 to 45 in good health. This chain connects TRBV5-1 to TRBJ2-7, with TRBD2 identical over 12 bases. The CDR3 sequence is CASREGLAGSYEQYF. Here the CDR3 DNA reads TGCGCCAGCAGGGAGGGACTAGCGGGCTCCTACGAGCAGTACTTC.